A single sample gave rise to the 19 T cell receptor beta chains below, sequenced in a study of cytomegalovirus exposure and HLA in healthy donors. Both 60 Vbeta primers and 13 Jbeta primers went into the PCR. Generated by immunoSEQ multiplex PCR, the TCRdb table keeps only in-frame clones and is missing some. The sample consists of tens of thousands of clones, 80% to 90% of them appearing once. The specimen was PBMCs. Receptors originate from a woman aged 30 to 39 in good health and CMV-seronegative.

This clone has a handful of counts. The J gene is TRBJ2-7, the V gene TRBV5-4; TRBD1 matches at 8 bases. The CDR3 runs 15 residues. Per germline, CDR1 SGHNT and CDR2 YYREEE (reference sequence). Trimming at V came to 2 bases and at J to 7 bases, leaving 11 bases not matched to a gene. The CDR3 DNA reads as TGTGCCAGCAGCTTAGATGACAGGGGACGAGGGGAGCAGTACTTC. Translation gives CASSLDDRGRGEQYF.

The J gene is TRBJ2-3, the V gene TRBV30, with 10 bases identical to TRBD1. The V gene end was trimmed by 5 bases and the J gene end by 4 bases; junction bases not matched to a gene: 3. This CDR3 has 13 residues. CDR1 and CDR2 from the germline V gene are GTSNPN and SVGIG (reference sequence). CDR3 sequence (DNA): TGTGCCTGGGCCGGGACAGGGGCAGATACGCAGTATTTT. Protein sequence: CAWAGTGADTQYF.

The chain combines TRBV2 with TRBJ2-5, with 7 bases identical to TRBD2. The closer fit of TRBJ2-7 to the DNA end suggests the J call may be wrong. Germline V gene data show CDR1 as SNHLY and CDR2 as FYNNEI. The CDR3 runs 19 residues. In nucleotides, the CDR3 is TGTGCCAGCACCCTCCCGCCGGGTCGAACGGGAGGAAGGACCTACGAGCAGTACTTC. Residues: CASTLPPGRTGGRTYEQYF.

The chain employs TRBV27 and TRBJ2-2, with a possible D match to TRBD2 (6 bases). Trimming shortened V by 1 base and J by 1 base, and 10 bases separated the two germline ends. The CDR3 sequence is 16 residues long. Germline CDR1 reads MNHEY; CDR2 reads SMNVEV (reference sequence). CDR3 nucleotides: TGTGCCAGCAGTTTATTTAGCGGCCTGAACACCGGGGAGCTGTTTTTT. Translating gives CASSLFSGLNTGELFF.

V and J are TRBV6-5 and TRBJ1-5, with TRBD1 identical over 9 bases. V lost 4 bases, J lost 10 bases, and 8 bases stayed unmatched. Germline lookup yields CDR1 MNHEY and CDR2 SVGAGI. The CDR3 has 14 residues. The CDR3 is CASSSQGASIPQHF. Written as DNA, the CDR3 is TGTGCCAGCAGTTCACAGGGGGCTTCTATACCCCAGCATTTT.

This chain uses TRBV14 with TRBJ1-1, with D perhaps TRBD1 (6 bases). The CDR3 length is 16 residues. V was clipped by 4 bases and J by 8 bases, with 23 bases between them. Germline V gene data show CDR1 as SGHDN and CDR2 as FVKESK. This CDR3 reads CASSPLGGGETGEAFF. The DNA of the CDR3 is TGTGCCAGCAGCCCACTTGGGGGGGGCGAAACCGGGGAAGCTTTCTTT.

The chain links TRBV28 to TRBJ1-5; no definite D call. Germline assignment: CDR1 MDHEN and CDR2 SYDVKM. The V end was cut by 4 bases, the J end by 4 bases, with 11 bases between. CDR3 size: 14 residues. CDR3 sequence reads: CASSSTQPNQPQHF. In nucleotides, the CDR3 is TGTGCCAGCAGTTCCACACAGCCGAATCAGCCCCAGCATTTT.

This clone is a singleton in its sample. The rearrangement links TRBV28 to TRBJ2-2; 9 bases match TRBD2. The CDR3 is made up of 16 amino acids. The trim removed 2 bases at V and 3 bases at J, leaving 4 bases unmatched. Per germline, CDR1 MDHEN and CDR2 SYDVKM. The CDR3 DNA is TGTGCCAGCAGTTTAGGTAGCGGGAGAGACACCGGGGAGCTGTTTTTT. Protein sequence: CASSLGSGRDTGELFF.

The V gene is TRBV6-1, the J gene TRBJ2-5; D is unclear. V gave up 3 bases and J gave up 0 bases, with 11 bases separating them. There are 15 residues in the CDR3. CDR1 MNHNS and CDR2 SASEGT come from the germline V gene. The DNA for the CDR3 is TGTGCCAGCAGTGACCCCCTTTCGTACCAAGAGACCCAGTACTTC. It yields the protein CASSDPLSYQETQYF.

The chain has TRBV18 and TRBJ2-1, with 7 bases matching TRBD2. Germline V gene data show CDR1 as KGHSH and CDR2 as LQKENI. The CDR3 is made up of 15 amino acids. J gave up 2 bases and V 6 bases, and 7 bases lay outside the gene matches. CDR3 in DNA: TGTGCCAGCTCCCGGGCGGGGACTACCTACAATGAGCAGTTCTTC. Its protein product is CASSRAGTTYNEQFF.

The J gene is TRBJ1-5, the V gene TRBV11-3; no definite D call. The germline V gene has CDR1 SGHNT and CDR2 YENEEA. V was clipped by 9 bases and J by 6 bases, with 15 bases between them. The CDR3 has 13 residues. CDR3 sequence: CASKQAGFQPQHF. For the CDR3, the DNA is TGTGCCAGTAAGCAGGCGGGGTTTCAGCCCCAGCATTTT.

The J gene is TRBJ2-1, the V gene TRBV28; 10 nucleotides align to TRBD1. Germline V gene data show CDR1 as MDHEN and CDR2 as SYDVKM. V lost 6 bases to trimming and J lost 6 bases; unmatched junction nucleotides: 2. The CDR3 is 13 residues long. CDR3 nucleotides: TGTGCCAGCAGACGGACAGGGGGCAATGAGCAGTTCTTC. It translates to CASRRTGGNEQFF. The whole variable domain, remainder taken from reference TRBV28 and TRBJ2-1, is DVKVTQSSRYLVKRTGEKVFLECVQDMDHENMFWYRQDPGLGLRLIYFSYDVKMKEKGDIPEGYSVSREKKERFSLILESASTNQTSMYLCASRRTGGNEQFFGPGTRLTVL.

This clone was seen more than once but under ten times. The V gene is TRBV6-6, the J gene TRBJ2-1, with TRBD2 as a possible D gene (5 bases). This CDR3 has 14 amino acids. Per the germline V gene, CDR1 is MNHNY and CDR2 is SVGAGI (reference sequence). V was trimmed by 0 bases and J by 3 bases, leaving 6 bases between them. DNA of the CDR3: TGTGCCAGCAGTTACTCGAGGGTCTACAATGAGCAGTTCTTC. Amino acids: CASSYSRVYNEQFF.

The chain recombines TRBV2 with TRBJ2-1; 8 bases align to TRBD1. This CDR3 has 16 amino acids. CDR1 is SNHLY, CDR2 FYNNEI, per germline. The junction had 7 bases not matched to a gene; V was cut back by 2 bases and J by 4 bases. CDR3 protein: CASSERGRGPYNEQFF. The CDR3 bases are TGTGCCAGCAGTGAAAGGGGCAGGGGGCCTTACAATGAGCAGTTCTTC.

This sequence joins TRBV21-1 and TRBJ1-5. TRBV21-1 is annotated as a pseudogene. CDR3 length: 13 residues. DNA for the CDR3: TGTGCCAGCAGCAACCTTCTAAATCAGCCCCAGCATTTT. Translated: CASSNLLNQPQHF.

The V gene is TRBV5-4, the J gene TRBJ2-1, with D perhaps TRBD2 (6 bases). The V end lost 5 bases, the J end lost 5 bases, and 14 bases lay between the germline ends. The CDR3 sequence is 14 residues long. Germline CDR1 is SGHNT and CDR2 is YYREEE (reference sequence). CDR3 amino acids: CASSPPGTHNEQFF. CDR3 DNA sequence: TGTGCCAGCAGTCCCCCCGGGACTCACAATGAGCAGTTCTTC.

The chain has TRBV7-2 and TRBJ1-2, with 7 positions matching TRBD1. Trimming took 5 bases from V and 1 from J; bases not matched to a gene: 4. CDR1 and CDR2 (germline): SGHTA, FQGNSA. The CDR3 extends over 14 amino acids. CDR3 sequence: CASSKDRVNYGYTF. CDR3 coding DNA: TGTGCCAGCAGCAAAGACAGGGTTAACTATGGCTACACCTTC.

This clone was picked up one time. This chain connects TRBV6-5 to TRBJ1-5; D is possibly TRBD1 (6 bases). CDR3 length equals 15 residues. Trimming removed 2 bases from V and 0 bases from J, with 8 bases in between. Germline assignment: CDR1 MNHEY and CDR2 SVGAGI. The CDR3 coding sequence is TGTGCCAGCAGTTACGCGGGGGCTAGCAATCAGCCCCAGCATTTT. Protein: CASSYAGASNQPQHF.

This rearrangement joins TRBV5-1 to TRBJ2-1; 7 bases agree with TRBD1. V lost 3 bases to trimming and J lost 0 bases; unmatched junction nucleotides: 6. CDR3 size: 16 residues. Germline V CDR1 and CDR2: SGHRS, YFSETQ. CDR3 nucleotide sequence: TGCGCCAGCAGCTCAAGACAGGGTTACTCCTACAATGAGCAGTTCTTC. Translating it yields CASSSRQGYSYNEQFF.